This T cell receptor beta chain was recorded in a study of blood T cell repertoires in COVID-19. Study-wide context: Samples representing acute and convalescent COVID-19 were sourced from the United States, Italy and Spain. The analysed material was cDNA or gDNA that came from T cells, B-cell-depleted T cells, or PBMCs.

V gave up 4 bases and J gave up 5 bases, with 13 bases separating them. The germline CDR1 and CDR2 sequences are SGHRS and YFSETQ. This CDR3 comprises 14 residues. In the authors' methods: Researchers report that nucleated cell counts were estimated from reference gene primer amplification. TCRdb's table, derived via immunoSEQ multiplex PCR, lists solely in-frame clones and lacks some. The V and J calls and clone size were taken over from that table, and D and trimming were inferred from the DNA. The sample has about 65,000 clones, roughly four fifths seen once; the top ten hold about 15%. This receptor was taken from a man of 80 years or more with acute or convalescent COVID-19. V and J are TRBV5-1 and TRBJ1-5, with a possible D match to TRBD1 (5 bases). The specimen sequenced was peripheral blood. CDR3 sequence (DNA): TGCGCCAGCAGCGGGGGAGGGCGCGATCAGCCCCAGCATTTT. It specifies CASSGGGRDQPQHF.